Described below is a single TCR beta chain sequence and its context. Its antigen is not known. The data were obtained in a study of cytomegalovirus exposure and HLA in healthy donors. Study-wide findings and caveats: Being productive about 87% or about 30% of the time was typical of most TCR beta V segments in an earlier analysis. Analysis was performed later, and it showed HLA-associated TCR beta chains to be more clonally expanded than equally common others.

PCR was performed using 60 Vbeta and 13 Jbeta primers. Data came from immunoSEQ multiplex PCR; TCRdb stores just in-frame clones and leaves some out. Altogether 130,000 or so clones are present, 84% being singletons, with the ten largest covering under 3%. V shed 5 bases, J shed 6 bases, and the junction held 5 bases outside the gene matches. The CDR3 consists of 13 residues. The germline CDR1 and CDR2 sequences are SGHAT and FQNNGV. This receptor was taken from a young woman in good health and CMV-seropositive. The sequencing sample was made of PBMCs. The chain joins TRBV11-2 to TRBJ2-7; 9 bases map to TRBD1. The CDR3 DNA is TGTGCCAGCAGCAGGGACAGGGTTTCCGAGCAGTACTTC. It specifies CASSRDRVSEQYF.